The 30 T cell receptor beta chains listed next were all sequenced from one sample in a study of CD8+CD57+ T cells in acquired aplastic anemia. The template used for profiling TCR beta VDJ and CDR3 was genomic DNA. TCRdb redid the calling of the reads with MiXCR, one entry per CDR3 protein. The table records approximately 250,000 distinct CDR3 sequences, roughly 82% of them present only once. Sequenced patients had shown CD8+CD57+ cell expansion by flow cytometry. Sequencing input: sorted CD4+, CD8+, or CD8+CD57+ T cells (not recorded which) from PBMCs. The source of these receptors is a human donor with aplastic anemia.

Comment on this clonotype: One end of the junction is discordant with germline, which a read error may explain. J is TRBJ1-6 and V is TRBV5-1; TRBD1 is a possible D gene (5 bases). From germline, CDR1 is SGHRS and CDR2 YFSETQ. The CDR3 consists of 15 residues. The CDR3, as DNA: TGTGCCACCAGTACAGACACAGGACCGCCTTCACCCCTCCACTTT. Protein: CATSTDTGPPSPLHF.

The V call is TRBV7-6, the J call TRBJ2-7; the D gene is possibly TRBD2 (6 bases). Trimming removed 3 bases from V and 3 bases from J, with 12 bases in between. This CDR3 region has 14 residues. CDR1 SGHVS and CDR2 FNYEAQ come from the germline V gene. CDR3 nucleotides: TGTGCCAGCAGCTTTAGCGGTTACAACTACGAGCAGTACTTC. Amino acid sequence: CASSFSGYNYEQYF.

V gene TRBV20-1 combines with J gene TRBJ2-3; 9 nucleotides agree with TRBD2. The ends lost 4 bases at V and 1 base at J; junction bases unmatched: 3. Germline V gives CDR1 DFQATT, CDR2 SNEGSKA (reference sequence). This CDR3 contains 14 residues. As DNA, the CDR3 is TGCAGTGCTACGACTAGCGGCCGCACAGATACGCAGTATTTT. Encoded protein: CSATTSGRTDTQYF.

V and J are TRBV20-1 and TRBJ2-1, with D uncertain. The CDR3 is 14 residues long. The germline V and J ends were trimmed by 6 bases and 7 bases, with 19 bases remaining between them. Germline V lookup: CDR1 DFQATT, CDR2 SNEGSKA (reference sequence). The CDR3 region has the DNA TGCAGTGCCAGTAGTTGGAGACGCAAGAATGAGCAGTTCTTC. Amino acid sequence: CSASSWRRKNEQFF.

This clonotype was picked up a small number of times. The chain links TRBV15 to TRBJ2-7; no firm D call. Between the trimmed V and J ends, which lost 4 bases and 5 bases, there was a span of 6 bases. CDR3 size: 11 residues. Germline loops: CDR1 LNHNV, CDR2 YYDKDF (reference sequence). DNA for the CDR3: TGTGCCACCAGCATGGGTGACGAGCAGTACTTC. It specifies CATSMGDEQYF.

A remark on this clonotype: One end of the junction does not line up with germline, which may come from a read error. The chain has TRBV7-2 and TRBJ2-1, with TRBD2 as a possible D gene (7 bases). The CDR3 sequence is 13 residues long. The germline gives CDR1 SGHTA, CDR2 FQGNSA. CDR3: CASSVGGGHEKLF. CDR3 sequence (DNA): TGTGCCAGCAGTGTAGGGGGGGGCCATGAGAAGCTGTTC.

The chain has TRBV5-6 and TRBJ1-6; unclear D gene. This CDR3 is 16 amino acids long. Trimming cost V 4 bases and J 3 bases, with 14 bases left between them. Germline V lookup: CDR1 SGHDT, CDR2 YYEEEE. The CDR3 nucleotides are TGTGCCAGCAGCCCCGGTGACGGCGGCTATAATTCACCCCTCCACTTT. Translation: CASSPGDGGYNSPLHF.

The CDR3 here is CASRLAGDPQYLYF. DNA of the CDR3: TGTGCCAGCAGATTAGCGGGGGACCCCCAGTACTTGTATTTT. The chain carries TRBV9 and TRBJ2-3, with 9 bases matching TRBD2. The CDR3 is 14 residues long. Germline CDR1 SGDLS, CDR2 YYNGEE. V lost 5 bases, J lost 14 bases, and 15 bases stayed unmatched.

A remark on this clonotype: One junction end does not reproduce the germline sequence, and a read error may be involved. V gene TRBV7-8 combines with J gene TRBJ2-2, with 8 bases fitting TRBD1. Per germline, CDR1 SGHVS and CDR2 FQNEAQ. This CDR3 has 16 residues. DNA for the CDR3: TGTGCCAGCAGCTGGGGGACAGGCCCGAACGCCGGGGAGCTGTTTTTT. Protein sequence: CASSWGTGPNAGELFF.

Details on this clonotype: One end of the junction varies from germline; a read error may be responsible. This chain uses TRBV7-3 with TRBJ2-3; weak D call: TRBD2 (6 bases). From germline, CDR1 is SGHTA and CDR2 FQGTGA. The CDR3 is made up of 14 amino acids. The chain's CDR3 is CASSLAGSHGTNVF. The CDR3 coding sequence is TGTGCCAGCAGCTTAGCGGGGAGCCACGGGACCAACGTCTTT.

Comment on this clonotype: Being one base from a much bigger clone, this may be a read error. The J gene is TRBJ2-1, the V gene TRBV6-5; D may be TRBD1 (6 bases). The CDR3 is 12 residues long. Germline V gives CDR1 MNHEY, CDR2 SVGAGI. The CDR3 spells CASRLQGNEQSF. The CDR3 DNA follows: TGTGCCAGCAGGTTACAGGGAAATGAGCAGTCCTTC.

The V gene is TRBV5-1, the J gene TRBJ2-2, with D hard to call. Trimming cost V 0 bases and J 4 bases, with 13 bases left between them. The CDR3 spans 16 residues. Per the germline V gene, CDR1 is SGHRS and CDR2 is YFSETQ. CDR3 DNA sequence: TGCGCCAGCAGCTTGGCTGGGCGGTCCCTCACCGGGGAGCTGTTTTTT. Amino acids: CASSLAGRSLTGELFF.

The genes are TRBV7-8 and TRBJ2-7; no clear D gene. This CDR3 spans 18 amino acids. The germline V and J ends were trimmed by 0 bases and 1 base, with 19 bases remaining between them. The germline V gene has CDR1 SGHVS and CDR2 FQNEAQ. The CDR3 DNA reads as TGTGCCAGCAGCTTAGCGCCAGGCGGCGCAGCCCTTTCCTACGAGCAGTACGTC. It yields the protein CASSLAPGGAALSYEQYV.

Points on this clonotype: Here the CDR3 omits its conserved ending phenylalanine or tryptophan, so a read error is the likely source. The limits of the CDR3 on the DNA are not certain, so only TCRdb's listed CDR3 is given. The chain links TRBV7-6 to TRBJ2-5; the table's D call TRBD1 went unverified against the DNA. Germline CDR1 and CDR2: SGHVS and FNYEAQ. The CDR3 comprises 12 residues, both ends counted. The CDR3 spells CASSVAHGTKET.

The chain couples TRBV20-1 to TRBJ2-1, with 8 bases matching TRBD2. The CDR3 has 16 amino acids. CDR1 is DFQATT and CDR2 is SNEGSKA in the germline V gene (reference sequence). With 1 base clipped from V and 7 bases from J, the junction kept 12 bases outside the gene matches. The CDR3 DNA follows: TGCAGTGCTAGAGCACCCTTAGCGGGGCCGAAAAATGAGCAGTTCTTC. Its protein product is CSARAPLAGPKNEQFF.

The chain recombines TRBV7-2 with TRBJ2-6; TRBD2 is a possible D gene (5 bases). Germline CDR1 is SGHTA and CDR2 is FQGNSA. Trimming took 3 bases from V and 15 from J, leaving 24 bases between them. The CDR3 extends over 16 amino acids. As DNA, the CDR3 is TGTGCCAGCAGCTTGGCAGGTAGCGCCGACTATGGCTACCTGACTTTC. Amino acid sequence: CASSLAGSADYGYLTF.

The chain employs TRBV19 and TRBJ1-1; D gene unclear. The length of the CDR3 is 15 residues. V dropped 2 bases and J dropped 14 bases, with 24 bases sitting between them. Germline V gene sequence: CDR1 LNHDA, CDR2 SQIVND (reference sequence). The chain's CDR3 is CASSITIAANTEQFF. CDR3 DNA sequence: TGTGCCAGTAGTATAACTATCGCAGCCAACACTGAGCAGTTCTTT. The variable domain in full, completed from reference TRBV19 and TRBJ1-1, reads DGGITQSPKYLFRKEGQNVTLSCEQNLNHDAMYWYRQDPGQGLRLIYYSQIVNDFQKGDIAEGYSVSREKKESFPLTVTSAQKNPTAFYLCASSITIAANTEQFFGQGTRLTVV.

With regard to this clonotype: Lacking the conserved final phenylalanine or tryptophan, this CDR3 likely reflects a read error. The DNA is omitted, as the CDR3 cannot be located on it reliably, and the CDR3 follows TCRdb's listing. V gene TRBV7-2 combines with J gene TRBJ2-3; the listed D gene, TRBD2, was not tested against the DNA. CDR1 SGHTA and CDR2 FQGNSA come from the germline V gene. The length of the CDR3 is 13 amino acids, counting both ends. The CDR3 spells CASSLVPGYANTI.

In the case of this clonotype: One junction end does not reproduce the germline sequence, and a read error may be involved. The gene calls are TRBV7-6 and TRBJ2-5, with D tentatively TRBD1 (6 bases). The CDR3 contains 14 residues. The V gene's germline CDR1 is SGHVS and CDR2 FNYEAQ. The CDR3 coding sequence is TGTGCCACCAGCTCTGACAGGAGCCAAGAGCCCCACCACTTC. This encodes CATSSDRSQEPHHF.

The chain uses TRBV7-3 and TRBJ1-1, with D tentatively TRBD1 (5 bases). The CDR3 extends over 15 amino acids. With 2 bases removed from V and 4 bases from J, the gap between germline ends came to 14 bases. Germline V gene sequence: CDR1 SGHTA, CDR2 FQGTGA. The DNA for the CDR3 is TGTGCCAGCAGCTTAGACCCGGGAGGGGCCACTGAAGCTTTCTTT. Its translation is CASSLDPGGATEAFF.

The table lists this clonotype with a few counts. The junction and the germline gene differ at one end; a read error may be behind it. The rearrangement uses TRBV7-8 and TRBJ1-1; D might be TRBD1 (6 bases). The V gene's germline CDR1 is SGHVS and CDR2 FQNEAQ. The CDR3 contains 13 residues. The CDR3 region has the DNA TGTGCCAGCGGGGATGGGGGCACCGATACAGCGTATTTT. Amino acid sequence: CASGDGGTDTAYF.

This chain links TRBV2 with TRBJ1-5; D not resolved. The CDR3 is 14 amino acids. Trimming took off 3 bases at V and 5 bases at J, with 11 bases between the two ends. Germline loops: CDR1 SNHLY, CDR2 FYNNEI. CDR3 sequence: CASSEGGQHQPQHF. The DNA for the CDR3 is TGTGCCAGCAGTGAGGGTGGGCAGCATCAGCCCCAGCATTTT.

The rearrangement uses TRBV7-6 and TRBJ2-7; D is unclear. Germline assignment: CDR1 SGHVS and CDR2 FNYEAQ. The V gene lost 4 bases and the J gene lost 3 bases, with 25 bases spanning the gap. The CDR3 has 18 residues. The CDR3 reads CASSSHRDETPLHYEQYV. The CDR3 DNA reads TGTGCCAGCAGCTCTCACAGAGACGAGACACCCCTTCACTACGAGCAGTACGTC.

For this clonotype: Given the absence of the conserved phenylalanine or tryptophan at the CDR3 end, a read error is likely. No DNA is shown, since the ends of the CDR3 on it are uncertain; the CDR3 is the one TCRdb lists. The rearrangement links TRBV16 to TRBJ1-2; the tabulated D call, TRBD1, remains unverified against the DNA. Germline CDR1 and CDR2: KGHSY and FQNENV. The CDR3 contains 16 residues when both ends are counted. CDR3: CASTPPGQGGDGAYGY.

V usage is TRBV7-2 and J usage is TRBJ2-7; 10 bases are a match to TRBD1. The J segment lost 3 bases and the V segment lost 0 bases, leaving 14 bases of the junction unmatched. CDR1 and CDR2 from the germline V gene are SGHTA and FQGNSA. This CDR3 comprises 19 residues. The CDR3 is CASSLAPTGGKQRYYEQYF. The CDR3, as DNA: TGTGCCAGCAGCTTAGCGCCGACAGGGGGCAAACAGCGGTACTACGAGCAGTACTTC.

Worth noting for this clonotype: One end of the junction does not line up with germline, which may come from a read error. J is TRBJ2-3 and V is TRBV7-8, with D possibly called TRBD1 or TRBD2 (5 bases each). This CDR3 is 13 amino acids long. Germline lookup yields CDR1 SGHVS and CDR2 FQNEAQ. CDR3 region: CASRFQRAGTALF. CDR3 DNA sequence: TGTGCCAGCAGGTTTCAGCGAGCCGGGACGGCGCTTTTT.

This sequence joins TRBV7-6 and TRBJ2-3, with 9 bases identical to TRBD1. V dropped 1 base and J dropped 12; count of bases not matched to a gene: 14. CDR3 size: 16 residues. CDR1 is SGHVS, CDR2 FNYEAQ, per germline. CDR3 in DNA: TGTGCCAGCAGCTTAGGCCGGGACAGGGTGGATTCACCCCAGTATTTT. Its translation: CASSLGRDRVDSPQYF.

A word on this clonotype: One end of the junction fails to match germline, which may point to a read error. This sequence joins TRBV9 and TRBJ1-1, with D uncertain. Germline loops: CDR1 SGDLS, CDR2 YYNGEE. The CDR3 has 15 residues. The CDR3 sequence is CASSVGGLAEADAFF. The CDR3 DNA sequence: TGTGCCAGCAGCGTAGGAGGTCTAGCGGAAGCTGATGCTTTCTTT.

The rearrangement joins TRBV2 to TRBJ2-3; 8 bases align to TRBD2. Trimming cost V 2 bases and J 11 bases; bases outside gene matches: 12. CDR3 length: 15 amino acids. Germline CDR1 is SNHLY and CDR2 is FYNNEI. The CDR3: CASSESWSGGTEQYF. CDR3 nucleotides: TGTGCCAGCAGTGAATCATGGAGCGGGGGAACGGAGCAGTATTTT.

Remarks on this clonotype: At one boundary the junction diverges from the germline segment, which might be a read error. This rearrangement joins TRBV2 to TRBJ2-3, with 8 positions matching TRBD2. CDR3 length equals 14 residues. CDR1 SNHLY and CDR2 FYNNEI come from the germline V gene. CDR3: CASSEAGVHDTQYF. For the CDR3, the DNA is TGTGCCAGCAGCGAAGCGGGAGTTCACGATACGCAGTATTTT.